The TCR beta chain described here comes from a study of shared clonotypes between healthy human individuals. Across the whole study: The study enrolled two women and a few men aged 18 to 49.

Trimming removed 5 bases from V and 6 bases from J, with 16 bases in between. Germline lookup yields CDR1 SQVTM and CDR2 ANQGSEA. This CDR3 spans 13 amino acids. CD4+ cells were split into CD45RA+ naive and CD45RA-negative memory subsets. Genomic DNA per cell subset filled all wells of several immunoSEQ plates. The method was immunoSEQ multiplex PCR; TCRdb's version includes in-frame clones alone and lacks a portion of them. The profile covers 550,000 to 700,000 clones, with roughly 73% appearing a single time and under 2% taken by the ten largest. This receptor was obtained from a woman younger than 45 in good health. What was sequenced was memory CD4+ T cells sorted from blood. Subset described: CD45RA-negative fraction. The chain joins TRBV29-1 to TRBJ1-2; TRBD1 is a possible D gene (6 bases). In DNA, the CDR3 is TGCAGCGTTATCGCTGGGGCAGGGGATGGCTACACCTTC. This encodes CSVIAGAGDGYTF. The variable domain in full, with the rest retrieved from reference TRBV29-1 and TRBJ1-2, is SAVISQKPSRDICQRGTSLTIQCQVDSQVTMMFWYRQQPGQSLTLIATANQGSEATYESGFVIDKFPISRPNLTFSTLTVSNMSPEDSSIYLCSVIAGAGDGYTFGSGTRLTVV.